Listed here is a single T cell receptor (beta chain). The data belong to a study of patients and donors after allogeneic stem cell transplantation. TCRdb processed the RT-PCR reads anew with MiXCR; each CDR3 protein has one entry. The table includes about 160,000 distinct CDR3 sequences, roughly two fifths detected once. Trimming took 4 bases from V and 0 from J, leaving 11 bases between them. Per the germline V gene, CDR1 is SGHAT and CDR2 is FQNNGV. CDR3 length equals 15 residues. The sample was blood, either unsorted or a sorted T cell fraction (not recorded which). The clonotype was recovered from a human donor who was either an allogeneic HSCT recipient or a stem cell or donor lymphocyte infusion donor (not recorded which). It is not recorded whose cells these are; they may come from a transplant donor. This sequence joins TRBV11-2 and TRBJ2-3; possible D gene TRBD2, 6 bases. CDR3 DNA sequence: TGTGCCAGCAGCTCCTCGGGGGTTAGCACAGATACGCAGTATTTT. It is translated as CASSSSGVSTDTQYF.